This T cell receptor (beta chain) comes out of a study of T cells in Graves' hyperthyroidism and ophthalmopathy. The germline CDR1 and CDR2 sequences are MNHEY and SVGEGT. Deletions cut 4 bases from V and 6 bases from J, with 10 bases between. This CDR3 spans 12 amino acids. Amplification targeted TCR beta CDR3 regions from RNA transcripts. TCR CDR3 regions were first amplified by RT-PCR with HTBI primers. TCRdb called the multiplex PCR reads again in MiXCR, with one record for every CDR3 protein. Here the sample spans over 250,000 distinct CDR3 sequences, less than 30% being singletons. Remarks on this clonotype: Antigen unknown.

Whole-study results and caveats: Ophthalmopathy prediction by the model preceded onset by a median approximately 6.1 months.

Sequencing was performed on blood. The rearrangement links TRBV6-2 or TRBV6-3 to TRBJ2-7; D is unresolved. This TCR came from a man aged 35 to 55 with Graves' hyperthyroidism that later progressed to Graves' ophthalmopathy. CDR3 sequence reads: CASSSYLREQYF. DNA for the CDR3: TGTGCCAGCAGTTCCTACCTCCGCGAGCAGTACTTC.